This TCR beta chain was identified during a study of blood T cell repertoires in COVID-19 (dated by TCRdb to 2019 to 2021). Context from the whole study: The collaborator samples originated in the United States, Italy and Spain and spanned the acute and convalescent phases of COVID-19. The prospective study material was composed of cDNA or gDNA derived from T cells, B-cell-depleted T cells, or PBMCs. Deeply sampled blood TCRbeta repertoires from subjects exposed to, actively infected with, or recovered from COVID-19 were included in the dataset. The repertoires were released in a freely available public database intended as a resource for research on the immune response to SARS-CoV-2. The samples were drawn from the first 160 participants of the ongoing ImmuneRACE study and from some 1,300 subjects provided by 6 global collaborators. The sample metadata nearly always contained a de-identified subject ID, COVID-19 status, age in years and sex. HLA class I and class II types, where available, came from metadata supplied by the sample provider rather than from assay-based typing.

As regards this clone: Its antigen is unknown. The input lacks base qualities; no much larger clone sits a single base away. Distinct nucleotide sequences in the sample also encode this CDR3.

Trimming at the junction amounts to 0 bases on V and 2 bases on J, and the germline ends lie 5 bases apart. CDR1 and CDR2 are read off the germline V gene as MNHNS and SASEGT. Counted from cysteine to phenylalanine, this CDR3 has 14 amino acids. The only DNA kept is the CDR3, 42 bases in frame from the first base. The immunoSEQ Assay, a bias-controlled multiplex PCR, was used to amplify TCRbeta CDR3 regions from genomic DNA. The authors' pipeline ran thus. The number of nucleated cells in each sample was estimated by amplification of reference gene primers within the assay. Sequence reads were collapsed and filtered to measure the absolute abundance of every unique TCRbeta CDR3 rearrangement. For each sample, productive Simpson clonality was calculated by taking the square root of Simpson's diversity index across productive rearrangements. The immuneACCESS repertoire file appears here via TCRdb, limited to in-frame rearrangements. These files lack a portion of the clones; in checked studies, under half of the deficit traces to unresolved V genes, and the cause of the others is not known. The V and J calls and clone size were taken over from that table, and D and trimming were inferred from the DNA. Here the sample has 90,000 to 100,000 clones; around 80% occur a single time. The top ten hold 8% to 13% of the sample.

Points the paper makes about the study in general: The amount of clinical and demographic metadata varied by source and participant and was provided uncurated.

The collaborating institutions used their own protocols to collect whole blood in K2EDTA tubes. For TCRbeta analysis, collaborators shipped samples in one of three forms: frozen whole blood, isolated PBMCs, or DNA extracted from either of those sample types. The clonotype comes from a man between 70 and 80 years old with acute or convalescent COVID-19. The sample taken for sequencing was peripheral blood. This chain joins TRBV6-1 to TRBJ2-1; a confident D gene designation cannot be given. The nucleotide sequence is TGTGCCAGCAGTGAAGCGCCGGCCTACAATGAGCAGTTCTTC. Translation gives CASSEAPAYNEQFF.